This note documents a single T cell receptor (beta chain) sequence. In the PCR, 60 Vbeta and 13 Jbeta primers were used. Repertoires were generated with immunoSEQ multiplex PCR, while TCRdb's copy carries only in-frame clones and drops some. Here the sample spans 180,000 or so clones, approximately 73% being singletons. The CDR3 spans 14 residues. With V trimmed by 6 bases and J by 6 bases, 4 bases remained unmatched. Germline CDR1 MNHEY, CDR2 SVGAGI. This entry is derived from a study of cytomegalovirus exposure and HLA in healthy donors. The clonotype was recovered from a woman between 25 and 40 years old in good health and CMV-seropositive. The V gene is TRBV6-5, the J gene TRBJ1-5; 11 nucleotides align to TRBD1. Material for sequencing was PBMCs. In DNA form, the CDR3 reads TGTGCCAGCAGGAGGGACAGGGGGTCTCAGCCCCAGCATTTT. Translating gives CASRRDRGSQPQHF.